The 18 T cell receptor beta chains below were found in one sample sequenced in a study of beta chain bispecific antibodies for T cell cancers. Notes on the study in general: In these mixed samples, most targeted TRBV reads derived from the leukemia cell line.

These receptors lack a known antigen. MiXCR, run by TCRdb on the 5' RACE reads, gives a single entry per CDR3 protein. The sample carries more than 15,000 distinct CDR3 sequences, approximately 2% recorded once. T cells were expanded from blood mononuclear cells for about 3 days with anti-CD3 OKT3 or CD3/CD28 beads. Input material: healthy donor T cells cultured with leukemia cells. Receptor source: a human donor in good health. Some clones in this sample may be carry-over from other donors' samples.

At least ten counts were recorded for this clonotype. V and J are TRBV6-2 or TRBV6-3 and TRBJ2-7; D unresolved. Germline V lookup: CDR1 MNHEY, CDR2 SVGEGT. The V and J ends lost 6 bases and 3 bases respectively, with 6 bases between them. The CDR3 runs to 11 residues. The CDR3 sequence: CASSHSYEQYF. The CDR3 nucleotides read TGTGCCAGCAGCCATAGCTACGAGCAGTACTTC.

This clonotype was counted many times. The rearrangement joins TRBV7-8 to TRBJ2-5; 13 bases fit TRBD2. The CDR3 is 17 amino acids. The V gene end was trimmed by 6 bases and the J gene end by 1 base; junction bases not matched to a gene: 8. Germline loops: CDR1 SGHVS, CDR2 FQNEAQ. The CDR3 DNA sequence: TGTGCCAGCAGTCCCGGACTAGCGGGGGTCCTCCAAGAGACCCAGTACTTC. Its translation: CASSPGLAGVLQETQYF.

In its sample, this clonotype was seen many times. The rearrangement links TRBV11-2 to TRBJ2-7, with 7 positions matching TRBD1. Germline-derived CDR1 and CDR2 are SGHAT and FQNNGV. The J segment lost 0 bases and the V segment lost 5 bases, leaving 4 bases of the junction unmatched. The CDR3 totals 14 residues. CDR3 loop: CASSVGDSSYEQYF. In DNA form, the CDR3 reads TGTGCCAGCAGCGTAGGGGACAGCTCCTACGAGCAGTACTTC.

This clonotype has at least ten counts. The chain uses TRBV6-5 and TRBJ2-1; TRBD1 might be the D (6 bases). Deletions cut 4 bases from V and 8 bases from J, with 12 bases between. The CDR3 runs to 13 residues. Germline CDR1 and CDR2: MNHEY and SVGAGI. The CDR3 sequence: CASSSQQGHEQFF. The DNA for the CDR3 is TGTGCCAGCAGTTCCCAACAGGGCCATGAGCAGTTCTTC.

This clonotype was found many times. The chain recombines TRBV29-1 with TRBJ1-1, with D maybe TRBD1 (6 bases). Trimming took off 6 bases at V and 1 base at J, with 15 bases between the two ends. The CDR3 spans 14 residues. The germline V gene encodes CDR1 SQVTM and CDR2 ANQGSEA. CDR3 region: CSVESGTPNTEAFF. The CDR3 nucleotides read TGCAGCGTAGAATCCGGGACACCGAACACTGAAGCTTTCTTT.

In this sample, this clonotype turned up many times. This rearrangement joins TRBV7-2 to TRBJ2-1; D is perhaps TRBD1 (7 bases). CDR1 SGHTA and CDR2 FQGNSA come from the germline V gene. Trimming took off 5 bases at V and 7 bases at J, with 18 bases between the two ends. This CDR3 is 15 amino acids long. CDR3 in DNA: TGTGCCAGCAGCAATCAGGGGGGCCTGGGGAATGAGCAGTTCTTC. The encoded protein is CASSNQGGLGNEQFF.

This clonotype appeared many times. The chain is built from TRBV5-1 and TRBJ2-5, with D unresolved. Germline values: CDR1 SGHRS, CDR2 YFSETQ. The CDR3 runs to 15 residues. Deletions cut 3 bases from V and 0 bases from J, with 12 bases between. The CDR3: CASSSLLLYQETQYF. CDR3 DNA: TGCGCCAGCAGCTCCCTCCTTCTATACCAAGAGACCCAGTACTTC. Looking up the rest from reference TRBV5-1 and TRBJ2-5 gives the full variable domain: KAGVTQTPRYLIKTRGQQVTLSCSPISGHRSVSWYQQTPGQGLQFLFEYFSETQRNKGNFPGRFSGRQFSNSRSEMNVSTLELGDSALYLCASSSLLLYQETQYFGPGTRLLVL.

This clonotype was observed many times. This chain uses TRBV28 with TRBJ2-7, with D unclear. V shed 2 bases and J shed 1 base, with 6 bases lying between them. The CDR3 runs to 13 residues. In germline, CDR1 is MDHEN, CDR2 SYDVKM. Here the CDR3 reads CASSLTVSYEQYF. CDR3 bases: TGTGCCAGCAGTTTAACGGTATCCTACGAGCAGTACTTC.

This clonotype was observed at least ten times. The rearrangement joins TRBV9 to TRBJ1-2; D remains unclear. The CDR3 spans 15 residues. Germline assignment: CDR1 SGDLS and CDR2 YYNGEE. The V gene lost 0 bases and the J gene lost 0 bases, with 9 bases spanning the gap. For the CDR3, the DNA is TGTGCCAGCAGCGTAGGAGGGCAGACTAACTATGGCTACACCTTC. Protein sequence: CASSVGGQTNYGYTF.

The sample holds many counts of this clonotype. V is TRBV4-1 and J is TRBJ2-7; no clear D. This CDR3 is built from 15 residues. The V and J ends lost 1 base and 1 base respectively, with 11 bases between them. Germline assignment: CDR1 MGHRA and CDR2 YSYEKL. In DNA, the CDR3 is TGCGCCAGCAGCCAAGGGTCAGACGGGTCCTACGAGCAGTACTTC. Encoded protein: CASSQGSDGSYEQYF.

In this sample, this clonotype turned up many times. The chain has TRBV7-2 and TRBJ2-3; no reliable D call. The CDR3 consists of 13 residues. Trimming left V 2 bases short and J 4 bases short, with 7 bases between. The germline gives CDR1 SGHTA, CDR2 FQGNSA. CDR3 sequence: CASSLLGSDTQYF. CDR3 DNA sequence: TGTGCCAGCAGCTTATTAGGGTCAGATACGCAGTATTTT.

This clonotype was seen at least ten times. The rearrangement uses TRBV20-1 and TRBJ2-7; 12 bases map to TRBD1. Germline V gives CDR1 DFQATT, CDR2 SNEGSKA (reference sequence). CDR3 length: 14 residues. V shed 5 bases, J shed 5 bases, and the junction held 7 bases outside the gene matches. The CDR3 DNA sequence: TGCAGTGCTCTCGGGACAGGGGGCTTGGACGAGCAGTACTTC. It encodes CSALGTGGLDEQYF.

This clonotype was found many times. The chain uses TRBV9 and TRBJ1-5; 7 bases map to TRBD1. Trimming took 5 bases from V and 6 from J; bases not matched to a gene: 17. CDR1 and CDR2 (germline): SGDLS, YYNGEE. The CDR3 has 17 residues. CDR3 loop: CASSKGSGGAPGQPQHF. The CDR3 DNA follows: TGTGCCAGCAGTAAGGGATCAGGGGGGGCGCCCGGTCAGCCCCAGCATTTT.

This clonotype was seen many times. V and J are TRBV6-1 and TRBJ2-7, with TRBD1 matching 8 bases. Germline-derived CDR1 and CDR2 are MNHNS and SASEGT. The V and J ends lost 5 bases and 4 bases, in that order; junction bases with no gene match: 1. The CDR3 loop spans 12 amino acids. CDR3 nucleotides: TGTGCCAGCAGTTGGGACAGGTACGAGCAGTACTTC. Amino acid sequence: CASSWDRYEQYF.

At least ten counts were recorded for this clonotype. The J gene is TRBJ2-5, the V gene TRBV5-4, with D perhaps given as TRBD1 or TRBD2 (6 bases each). Germline loops: CDR1 SGHNT, CDR2 YYREEE (reference sequence). The CDR3 spans 12 residues. Here the CDR3 reads CVYTGAQETQYF. As DNA, the CDR3 is TGTGTTTATACGGGGGCACAAGAGACCCAGTACTTC.

This clonotype appeared many times. The chain is built from TRBV5-1 and TRBJ2-3; TRBD2 is a possible D gene (7 bases). CDR1 and CDR2 (germline): SGHRS, YFSETQ. The CDR3 runs 15 residues. V gave up 1 base and J gave up 5 bases, with 14 bases separating them. CDR3 protein: CASSLMAGAGDTQYF. CDR3 nucleotides: TGCGCCAGCAGCTTGATGGCGGGGGCGGGAGATACGCAGTATTTT.

This clonotype is medium-sized in the sample. This rearrangement joins TRBV6-5 to TRBJ2-1; a possible D gene is TRBD2 (6 bases). V was pared by 7 bases and J by 0 bases, with 13 bases between. Germline V gives CDR1 MNHEY, CDR2 SVGAGI. CDR3 size: 15 residues. CDR3 nucleotides: TGTGCCAGCAATTTTGGGGGGAGCTCCTACAATGAGCAGTTCTTC. Protein sequence: CASNFGGSSYNEQFF.

The chain links TRBV6-1 to TRBJ2-1; 9 bases map to TRBD1. The V segment lost 5 bases and the J segment 9 bases; nucleotides outside the gene matches: 23. CDR3 length equals 19 residues. Germline V gene lookup returns CDR1 MNHNS and CDR2 SASEGT. CDR3 sequence reads: CASSTFRTGETSGESEQFF. For the CDR3, the DNA is TGTGCCAGCAGTACGTTCAGGACAGGGGAGACCTCCGGGGAGAGTGAGCAGTTCTTC.